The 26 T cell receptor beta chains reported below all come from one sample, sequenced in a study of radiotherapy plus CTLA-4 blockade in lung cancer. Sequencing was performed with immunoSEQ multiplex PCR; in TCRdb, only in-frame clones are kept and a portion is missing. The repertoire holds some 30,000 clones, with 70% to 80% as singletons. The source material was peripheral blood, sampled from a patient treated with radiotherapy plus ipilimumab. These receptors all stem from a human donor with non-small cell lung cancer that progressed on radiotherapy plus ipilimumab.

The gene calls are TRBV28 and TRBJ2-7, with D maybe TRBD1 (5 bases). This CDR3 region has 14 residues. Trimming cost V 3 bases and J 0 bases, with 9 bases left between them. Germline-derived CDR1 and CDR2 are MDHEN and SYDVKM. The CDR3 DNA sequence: TGTGCCAGCAGTTTCCCAGGGCTCTCCTACGAGCAGTACTTC. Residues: CASSFPGLSYEQYF.

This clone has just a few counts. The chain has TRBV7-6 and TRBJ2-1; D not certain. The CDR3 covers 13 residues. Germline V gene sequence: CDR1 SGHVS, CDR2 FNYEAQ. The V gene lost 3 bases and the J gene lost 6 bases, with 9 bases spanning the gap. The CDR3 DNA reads TGTGCCAGCAGCTTCGGTGGAAGCAATGAGCAGTTCTTC. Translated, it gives CASSFGGSNEQFF.

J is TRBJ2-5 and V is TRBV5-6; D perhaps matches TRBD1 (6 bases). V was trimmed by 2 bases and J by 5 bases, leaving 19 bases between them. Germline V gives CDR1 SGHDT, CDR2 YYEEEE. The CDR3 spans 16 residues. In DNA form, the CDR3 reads TGTGCCAGCAGCTTATCCGCGAACAGGGTTACGGAGACCCAGTACTTC. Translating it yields CASSLSANRVTETQYF.

The DNA of the CDR3 is TGCGCCAGCAGCTTGGGTGGGGGCGAGCAGTACTTC. Protein: CASSLGGGEQYF. The gene calls are TRBV5-1 and TRBJ2-7; possibly TRBD1 or TRBD2 for D (5 bases each). V lost 0 bases and J lost 6, with 7 bases in between. This CDR3 spans 12 amino acids. Germline V CDR1 and CDR2: SGHRS, YFSETQ.

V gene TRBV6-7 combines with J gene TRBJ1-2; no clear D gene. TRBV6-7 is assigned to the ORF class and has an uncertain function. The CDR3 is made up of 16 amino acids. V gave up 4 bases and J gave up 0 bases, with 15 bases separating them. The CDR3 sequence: CASSFHGEGSNYGYTF. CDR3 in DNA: TGTGCCAGCAGTTTCCATGGGGAAGGGTCTAACTATGGCTACACCTTC.

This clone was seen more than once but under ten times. The DNA of the CDR3 is TGTGCCAGCAGCCCATCCGGACGGACTTACGAGCAGTACTTC. The encoded protein is CASSPSGRTYEQYF. The V and J genes are TRBV7-9 and TRBJ2-7, with a possible D match to TRBD2 (5 bases). V was clipped by 5 bases and J by 4 bases, with 15 bases between them. The CDR3 is made up of 14 amino acids. Germline V gives CDR1 SEHNR, CDR2 FQNEAQ (reference sequence).

The CDR3 sequence is CASSQPDGSSYNEQFF. The CDR3 region has the DNA TGTGCCAGCAGCCAACCTGACGGTAGCTCCTACAATGAGCAGTTCTTC. The rearrangement joins TRBV4-2 to TRBJ2-1; D unclear. The CDR3 is 16 residues long. Trimming stripped 2 bases from V and 0 bases from J, with 11 bases between. Germline CDR1 and CDR2: LGHNA and YNFKEQ.

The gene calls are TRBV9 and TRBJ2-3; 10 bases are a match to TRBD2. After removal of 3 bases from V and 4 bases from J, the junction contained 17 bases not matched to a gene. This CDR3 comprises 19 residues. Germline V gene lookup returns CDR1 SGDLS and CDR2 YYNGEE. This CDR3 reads CASSAPHLQHSGGPDTQYF. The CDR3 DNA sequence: TGTGCCAGCAGCGCCCCACACCTGCAACATAGCGGGGGGCCAGATACGCAGTATTTT. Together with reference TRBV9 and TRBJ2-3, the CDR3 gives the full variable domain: DSGVTQTPKHLITATGQRVTLRCSPRSGDLSVYWYQQSLDQGLQFLIQYYNGEERAKGNILERFSAQQFPDLHSELNLSSLELGDSALYFCASSAPHLQHSGGPDTQYFGPGTRLTVL.

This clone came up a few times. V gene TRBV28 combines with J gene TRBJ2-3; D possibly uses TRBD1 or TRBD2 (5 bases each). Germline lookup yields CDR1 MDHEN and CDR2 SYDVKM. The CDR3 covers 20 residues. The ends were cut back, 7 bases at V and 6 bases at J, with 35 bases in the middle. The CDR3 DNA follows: TGTGCCAGCAAAGCCACTCCCGGGACCCAACTCTGGAGTAATTGGGATACGCAGTATTTT. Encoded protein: CASKATPGTQLWSNWDTQYF.

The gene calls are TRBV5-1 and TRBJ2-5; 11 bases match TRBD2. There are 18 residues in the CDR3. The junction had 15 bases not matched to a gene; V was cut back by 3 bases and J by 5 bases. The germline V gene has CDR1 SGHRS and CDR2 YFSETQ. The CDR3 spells CASSWGDLAGGLGETQYF. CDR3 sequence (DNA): TGCGCCAGCAGCTGGGGGGACCTAGCGGGAGGCTTAGGGGAGACCCAGTACTTC.

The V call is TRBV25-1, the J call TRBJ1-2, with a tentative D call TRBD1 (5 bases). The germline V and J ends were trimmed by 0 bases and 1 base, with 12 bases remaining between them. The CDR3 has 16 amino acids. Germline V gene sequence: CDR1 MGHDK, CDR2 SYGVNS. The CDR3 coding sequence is TGTGCCAGCAGTGAATACTCGGGACCGATTAACTATGGCTACACCTTC. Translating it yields CASSEYSGPINYGYTF.

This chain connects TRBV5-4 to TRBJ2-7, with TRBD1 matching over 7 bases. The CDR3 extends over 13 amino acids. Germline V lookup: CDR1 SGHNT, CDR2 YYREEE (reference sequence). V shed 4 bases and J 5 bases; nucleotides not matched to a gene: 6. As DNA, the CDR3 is TGTGCCAGCAGCGGCCGGGACAGCCACGAGCAGTACTTC. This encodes CASSGRDSHEQYF.

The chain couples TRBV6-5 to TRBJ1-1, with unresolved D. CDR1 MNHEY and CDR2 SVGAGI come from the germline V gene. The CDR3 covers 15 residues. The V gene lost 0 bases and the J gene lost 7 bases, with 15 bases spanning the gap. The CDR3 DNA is TGTGCCAGCAGTTACTCGGCAGGCATTTCGGATGAAGCTTTCTTT. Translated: CASSYSAGISDEAFF.

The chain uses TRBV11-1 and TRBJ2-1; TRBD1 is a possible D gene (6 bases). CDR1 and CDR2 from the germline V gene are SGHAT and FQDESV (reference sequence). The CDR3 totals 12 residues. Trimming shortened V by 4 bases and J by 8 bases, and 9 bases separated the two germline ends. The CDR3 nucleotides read TGTGCCAGCAGCTCTACAGGGTATGAGCAGTTCTTC. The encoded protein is CASSSTGYEQFF.

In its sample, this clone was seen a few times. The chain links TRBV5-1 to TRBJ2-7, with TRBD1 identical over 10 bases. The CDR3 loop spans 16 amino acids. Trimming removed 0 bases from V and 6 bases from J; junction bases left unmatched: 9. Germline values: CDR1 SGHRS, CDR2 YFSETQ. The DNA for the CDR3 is TGCGCCAGCAGCTTGGGGCCGGGACAGGGGTTGAGCGAGCAGTACTTC. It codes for CASSLGPGQGLSEQYF.

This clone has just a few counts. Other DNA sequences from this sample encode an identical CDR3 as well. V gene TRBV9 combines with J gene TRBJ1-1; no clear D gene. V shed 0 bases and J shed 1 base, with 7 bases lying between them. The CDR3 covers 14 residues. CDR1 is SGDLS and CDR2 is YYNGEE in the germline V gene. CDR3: CASSVAYRNTEAFF. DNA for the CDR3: TGTGCCAGCAGCGTAGCGTACAGGAACACTGAAGCTTTCTTT.

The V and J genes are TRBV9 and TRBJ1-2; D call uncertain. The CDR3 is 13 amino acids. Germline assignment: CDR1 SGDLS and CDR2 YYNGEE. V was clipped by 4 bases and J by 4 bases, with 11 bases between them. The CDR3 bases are TGTGCCAGCAGCCCCGAGGTGTCCTATGGCTACACCTTC. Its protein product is CASSPEVSYGYTF.

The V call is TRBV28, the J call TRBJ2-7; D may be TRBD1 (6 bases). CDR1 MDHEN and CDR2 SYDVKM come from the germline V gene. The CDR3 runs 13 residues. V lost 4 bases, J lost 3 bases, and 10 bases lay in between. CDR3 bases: TGTGCCAGCAGTTCCGGACAGTACTACGAGCAGTACTTC. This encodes CASSSGQYYEQYF.

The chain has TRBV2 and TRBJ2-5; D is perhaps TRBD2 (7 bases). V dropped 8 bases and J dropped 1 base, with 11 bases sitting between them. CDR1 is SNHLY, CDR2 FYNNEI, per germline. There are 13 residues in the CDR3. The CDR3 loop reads CASGGAFQETQYF. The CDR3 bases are TGTGCCAGCGGGGGGGCTTTCCAAGAGACCCAGTACTTC.

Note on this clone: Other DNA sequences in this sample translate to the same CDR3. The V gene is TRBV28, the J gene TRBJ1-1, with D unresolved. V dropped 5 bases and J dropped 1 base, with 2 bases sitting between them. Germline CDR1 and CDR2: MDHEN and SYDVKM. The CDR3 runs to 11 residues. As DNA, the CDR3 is TGTGCCAGCAGTCCGAACACTGAAGCTTTCTTT. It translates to CASSPNTEAFF.

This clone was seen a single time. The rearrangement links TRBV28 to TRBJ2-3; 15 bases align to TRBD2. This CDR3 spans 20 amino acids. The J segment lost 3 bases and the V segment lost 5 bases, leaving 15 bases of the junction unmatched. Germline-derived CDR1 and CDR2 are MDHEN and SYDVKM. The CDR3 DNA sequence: TGTGCCAGCAGTCCAGGGTTTGGACTAGCGGGAGGGGGTTTGACAGATACGCAGTATTTT. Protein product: CASSPGFGLAGGGLTDTQYF.

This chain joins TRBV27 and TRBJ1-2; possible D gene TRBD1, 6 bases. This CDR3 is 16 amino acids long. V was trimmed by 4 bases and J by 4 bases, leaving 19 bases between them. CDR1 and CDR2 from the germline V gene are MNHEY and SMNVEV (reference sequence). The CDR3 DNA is TGTGCCAGCAGTTCTTGGGGCGCAGGGGAGGCCTATGGCTACACCTTC. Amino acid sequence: CASSSWGAGEAYGYTF.

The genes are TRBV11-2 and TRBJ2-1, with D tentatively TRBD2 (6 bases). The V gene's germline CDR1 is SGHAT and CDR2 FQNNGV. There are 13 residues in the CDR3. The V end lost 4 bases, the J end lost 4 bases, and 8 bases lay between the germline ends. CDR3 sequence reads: CASSSGTYNEQFF. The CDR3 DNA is TGTGCCAGCAGCTCCGGGACTTACAATGAGCAGTTCTTC.

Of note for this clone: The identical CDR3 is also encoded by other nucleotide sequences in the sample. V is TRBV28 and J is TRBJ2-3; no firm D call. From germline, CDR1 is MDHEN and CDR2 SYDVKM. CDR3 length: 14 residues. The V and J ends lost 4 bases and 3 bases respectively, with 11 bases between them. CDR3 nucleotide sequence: TGTGCCAGCAGTTCGGATTCGAGAACAGATACGCAGTATTTT. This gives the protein CASSSDSRTDTQYF.

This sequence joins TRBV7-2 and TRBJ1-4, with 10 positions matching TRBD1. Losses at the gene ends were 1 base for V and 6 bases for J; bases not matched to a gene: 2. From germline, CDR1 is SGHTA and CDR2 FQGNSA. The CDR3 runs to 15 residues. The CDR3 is CASSLVGTGDEKLFF. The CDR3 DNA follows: TGTGCCAGCAGCTTAGTGGGGACAGGGGATGAAAAACTGTTTTTT.

As DNA, the CDR3 is TGCGCCAGCAGCTTGAGGGGAACCTTCTCTGGGGCCAACGTCCTGACTTTC. Translating it yields CASSLRGTFSGANVLTF. The chain couples TRBV5-1 to TRBJ2-6; maybe TRBD1 (5 bases). Deletions cut 1 base from V and 0 bases from J, with 11 bases between. The V gene's germline CDR1 is SGHRS and CDR2 YFSETQ. The CDR3 is 17 amino acids.